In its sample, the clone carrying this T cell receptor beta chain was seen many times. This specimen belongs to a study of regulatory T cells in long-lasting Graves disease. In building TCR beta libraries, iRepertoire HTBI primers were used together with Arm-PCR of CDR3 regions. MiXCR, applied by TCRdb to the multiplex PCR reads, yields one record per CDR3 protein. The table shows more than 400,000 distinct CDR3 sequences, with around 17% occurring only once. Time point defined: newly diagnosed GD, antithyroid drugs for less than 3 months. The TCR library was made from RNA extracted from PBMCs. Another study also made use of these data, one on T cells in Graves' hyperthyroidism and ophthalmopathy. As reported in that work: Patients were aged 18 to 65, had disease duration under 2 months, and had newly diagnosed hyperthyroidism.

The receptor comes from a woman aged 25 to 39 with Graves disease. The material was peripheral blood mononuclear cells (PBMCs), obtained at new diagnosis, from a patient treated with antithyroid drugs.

In DNA, the CDR3 is TGTGCCAGCAGATTGGACAGAGACTATGGCTACACCTTC. Translated, it gives CASRLDRDYGYTF. This chain joins TRBV2 and TRBJ1-2, with D possibly matching TRBD1 (6 bases). V lost 6 bases and J lost 3, with 11 bases in between. This CDR3 spans 13 amino acids. Germline loops: CDR1 SNHLY, CDR2 FYNNEI.